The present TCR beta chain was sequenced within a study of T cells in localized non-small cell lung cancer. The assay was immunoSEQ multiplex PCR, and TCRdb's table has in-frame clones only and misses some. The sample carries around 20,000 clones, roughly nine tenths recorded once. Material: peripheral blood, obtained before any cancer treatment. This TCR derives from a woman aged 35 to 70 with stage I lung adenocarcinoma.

As DNA, the CDR3 is TGTGCCAGCAGCTTATTTGGTCGGACAGGGGGACAAGAGACCCAGTACTTC. It is translated as CASSLFGRTGGQETQYF. The chain combines TRBV7-3 with TRBJ2-5, with 10 bases aligning to TRBD1. Germline V gene data show CDR1 as SGHTA and CDR2 as FQGTGA. The CDR3 length is 17 residues. The J segment lost 2 bases and the V segment lost 2 bases, leaving 8 bases of the junction unmatched. The whole variable domain, filled in from reference TRBV7-3 and TRBJ2-5, reads GAGVSQTPSNKVTEKGKYVELRCDPISGHTALYWYRQSLGQGPEFLIYFQGTGAADDSGLPNDRFFAVRPEGSVSTLKIQRTERGDSAVYLCASSLFGRTGGQETQYFGPGTRLLVL.